This is a list of T cell receptor beta chains from one sample in a study of blood T cell repertoires in COVID-19. The assay was immunoSEQ multiplex PCR, and TCRdb's table has in-frame clones only and misses some. The table shows about 300,000 clones, with about nine tenths occurring only once. The material sequenced was PBMCs or T cells enriched from blood (not recorded which). These receptors all stem from a woman aged 45-65 years who had been exposed to COVID-19. Each CDR3 is given with its conserved first and last residue. The order of the fields is V gene, J gene, D gene, clone size, CDR3 protein, CDR3 DNA. A D gene is named only where the DNA matches it firmly. The size entry is marked missing in some rows and otherwise reads once, few, many or a size class.

V gene: TRBV4-1
J gene: TRBJ2-1
D gene: TRBD2
clone size: -
CDR3 protein: CASSPSTSGAGNEQFF
CDR3 DNA: TGCGCCAGCAGCCCCTCGACTAGCGGGGCTGGCAATGAGCAGTTCTTC

V gene: TRBV28
J gene: TRBJ2-7
D gene: TRBD2
clone size: -
CDR3 protein: CASYPRGLAIHEQYF
CDR3 DNA: TGTGCCTCCTATCCACGGGGACTAGCAATCCACGAGCAGTACTTC

V gene: TRBV3-1/TRBV3-2
J gene: TRBJ1-4
D gene: -
clone size: -
CDR3 protein: CASSQVGGKLFF
CDR3 DNA: TGTGCCAGCAGCCAAGTGGGGGGAAAACTGTTTTTT

V gene: TRBV5-1
J gene: TRBJ1-2
D gene: TRBD1
clone size: -
CDR3 protein: CASSTQTGGNYGYTF
CDR3 DNA: TGCGCCAGCAGCACCCAGACAGGGGGTAACTATGGCTACACCTTC

V gene: TRBV10-3
J gene: TRBJ1-5
D gene: -
clone size: -
CDR3 protein: CATNEGRDQPQHF
CDR3 DNA: TGTGCCACCAACGAGGGGAGGGATCAGCCCCAGCATTTT

V gene: TRBV5-5
J gene: TRBJ2-5
D gene: -
clone size: -
CDR3 protein: CASSLVREGETQYF
CDR3 DNA: TGTGCCAGCAGCTTGGTTCGGGAAGGAGAGACCCAGTACTTC

V gene: TRBV3-1/TRBV3-2
J gene: TRBJ1-2
D gene: TRBD1
clone size: -
CDR3 protein: CASSQGQGNYGYTF
CDR3 DNA: TGTGCCAGCAGCCAAGGACAGGGGAACTATGGCTACACCTTC

V gene: TRBV13
J gene: TRBJ2-7
D gene: -
clone size: few
CDR3 protein: CASSLQDSYEQYF
CDR3 DNA: TGTGCCAGCAGCTTACAAGACAGCTACGAGCAGTACTTC

V gene: TRBV2
J gene: TRBJ1-2
D gene: -
clone size: -
CDR3 protein: CASRQEVGGYTF
CDR3 DNA: TGTGCCAGCAGGCAGGAGGTGGGCGGCTACACCTTC

V gene: TRBV7-6
J gene: TRBJ2-1
D gene: TRBD2
clone size: -
CDR3 protein: CASSLDTPGLASYNEQFF
CDR3 DNA: TGTGCCAGCAGCTTAGATACCCCGGGACTAGCATCCTACAATGAGCAGTTCTTC

V gene: TRBV12-3/TRBV12-4
J gene: TRBJ1-2
D gene: -
clone size: -
CDR3 protein: CASSWQENYGYTF
CDR3 DNA: TGTGCCAGCAGTTGGCAGGAAAACTATGGCTACACCTTC

V gene: TRBV7-9
J gene: TRBJ1-1
D gene: TRBD1
clone size: -
CDR3 protein: CASSFRTGTSNTEAFF
CDR3 DNA: TGTGCCAGCAGCTTTCGGACAGGGACTTCGAACACTGAAGCTTTCTTT

V gene: TRBV7-2
J gene: TRBJ2-5
D gene: TRBD2
clone size: -
CDR3 protein: CASSLGLAYSETQYF
CDR3 DNA: TGTGCCAGCAGCTTGGGACTAGCATATTCGGAGACCCAGTACTTC

V gene: TRBV2
J gene: TRBJ1-3
D gene: TRBD1
clone size: -
CDR3 protein: CASSGPRQGIVGAGNTIYF
CDR3 DNA: TGTGCCAGCAGTGGCCCCAGACAGGGGATTGTCGGCGCTGGAAACACCATATATTTT

V gene: TRBV5-1
J gene: TRBJ1-4
D gene: -
clone size: -
CDR3 protein: CASSLVFLEGATNEKLFF
CDR3 DNA: TGCGCCAGCAGCTTGGTTTTTTTGGAGGGCGCGACTAATGAAAAACTGTTTTTT

V gene: TRBV2
J gene: TRBJ2-3
D gene: TRBD2
clone size: -
CDR3 protein: CASSGMSGGTDTQYF
CDR3 DNA: TGTGCCAGCAGTGGTATGAGCGGGGGAACAGATACGCAGTATTTT

V gene: TRBV7-9
J gene: TRBJ2-7
D gene: -
clone size: few
CDR3 protein: CASSGSPGTMGYEQYF
CDR3 DNA: TGTGCCAGCAGCGGCTCTCCCGGGACAATGGGGTACGAGCAGTACTTC

V gene: TRBV3-1/TRBV3-2
J gene: TRBJ1-6
D gene: -
clone size: -
CDR3 protein: CASSQGLRDNSPLHF
CDR3 DNA: TGTGCCAGCAGCCAAGGTCTGCGGGATAATTCACCCCTCCACTTT

V gene: TRBV7-8
J gene: TRBJ1-2
D gene: -
clone size: -
CDR3 protein: CASSLAQRGYGYTF
CDR3 DNA: TGTGCCAGCAGCTTAGCGCAACGAGGCTATGGCTACACCTTC

V gene: TRBV11-2
J gene: TRBJ2-6
D gene: TRBD1
clone size: -
CDR3 protein: CASRAGGGRSGANVLTF
CDR3 DNA: TGTGCCAGCAGAGCAGGGGGCGGGCGCTCTGGGGCCAACGTCCTGACTTTC

V gene: TRBV4-1
J gene: TRBJ2-7
D gene: TRBD1
clone size: -
CDR3 protein: CASSQVQGAYEQYF
CDR3 DNA: TGCGCCAGCAGCCAAGTACAGGGGGCCTACGAGCAGTACTTC

V gene: TRBV7-9
J gene: TRBJ1-4
D gene: TRBD1
clone size: -
CDR3 protein: CASSSTYPRGSNEKLFF
CDR3 DNA: TGTGCCAGCAGCTCCACTTATCCCAGGGGGAGTAATGAAAAACTGTTTTTT

V gene: TRBV28
J gene: TRBJ1-1
D gene: -
clone size: -
CDR3 protein: CASETTWRGNTEAFF
CDR3 DNA: TGTGCCAGCGAGACTACTTGGAGGGGGAACACTGAAGCTTTCTTT

V gene: TRBV5-1
J gene: TRBJ1-2
D gene: TRBD1
clone size: -
CDR3 protein: CASSFTGDNYGYTF
CDR3 DNA: TGCGCCAGCAGCTTTACAGGGGATAACTATGGCTACACCTTC